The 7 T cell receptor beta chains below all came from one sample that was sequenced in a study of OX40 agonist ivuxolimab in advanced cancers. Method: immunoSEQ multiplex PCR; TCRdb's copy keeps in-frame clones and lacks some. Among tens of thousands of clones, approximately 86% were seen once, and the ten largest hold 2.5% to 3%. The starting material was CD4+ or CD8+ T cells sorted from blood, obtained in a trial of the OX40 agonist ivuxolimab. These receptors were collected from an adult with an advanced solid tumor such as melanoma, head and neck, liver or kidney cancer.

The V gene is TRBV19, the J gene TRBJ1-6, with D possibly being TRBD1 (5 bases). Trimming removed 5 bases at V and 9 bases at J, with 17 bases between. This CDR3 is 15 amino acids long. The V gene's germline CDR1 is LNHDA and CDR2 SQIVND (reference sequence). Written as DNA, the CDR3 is TGTGCCAGTAGTGAGGGATCCAGTGGGGGTTCACCCCTCCACTTT. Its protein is CASSEGSSGGSPLHF.

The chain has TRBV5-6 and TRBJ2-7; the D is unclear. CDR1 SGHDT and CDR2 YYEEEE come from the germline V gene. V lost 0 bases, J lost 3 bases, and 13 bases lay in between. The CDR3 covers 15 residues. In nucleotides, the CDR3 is TGTGCCAGCAGCTTGGAGCCCGCGACGGTCTACGAGCAGTACTTC. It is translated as CASSLEPATVYEQYF.

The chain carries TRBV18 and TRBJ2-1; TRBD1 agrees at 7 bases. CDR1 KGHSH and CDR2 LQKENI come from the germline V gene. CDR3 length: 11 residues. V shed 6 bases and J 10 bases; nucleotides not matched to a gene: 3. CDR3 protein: CASSAGGEQFF. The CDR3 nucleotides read TGTGCCAGCTCTGCAGGGGGAGAGCAGTTCTTC.

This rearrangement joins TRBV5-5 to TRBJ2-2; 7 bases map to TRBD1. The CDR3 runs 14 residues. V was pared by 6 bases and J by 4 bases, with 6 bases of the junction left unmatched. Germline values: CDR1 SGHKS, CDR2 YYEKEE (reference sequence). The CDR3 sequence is CASKLTGSTGELFF. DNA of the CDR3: TGTGCCAGCAAACTGACAGGGTCCACCGGGGAGCTGTTTTTT.

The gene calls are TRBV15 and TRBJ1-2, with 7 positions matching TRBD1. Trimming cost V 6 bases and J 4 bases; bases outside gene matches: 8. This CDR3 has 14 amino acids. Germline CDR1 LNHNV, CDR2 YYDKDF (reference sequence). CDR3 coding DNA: TGTGCCACCAGTGACAGGGATGTTACCTATGGCTACACCTTC. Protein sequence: CATSDRDVTYGYTF.

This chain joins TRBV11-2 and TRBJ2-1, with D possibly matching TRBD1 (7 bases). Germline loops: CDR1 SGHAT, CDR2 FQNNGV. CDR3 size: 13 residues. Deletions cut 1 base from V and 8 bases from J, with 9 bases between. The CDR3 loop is CASSLGGTDEQFF. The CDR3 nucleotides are TGTGCCAGCAGCTTAGGCGGGACAGATGAGCAGTTCTTC.

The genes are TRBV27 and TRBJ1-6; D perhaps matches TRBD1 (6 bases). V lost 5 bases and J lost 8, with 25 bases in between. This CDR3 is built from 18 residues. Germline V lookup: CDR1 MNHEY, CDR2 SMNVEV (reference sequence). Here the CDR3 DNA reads TGTGCCAGCAGTGACCTATACACCTCAGGGGTTGGGGATTCACCCCTCCACTTT. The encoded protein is CASSDLYTSGVGDSPLHF.